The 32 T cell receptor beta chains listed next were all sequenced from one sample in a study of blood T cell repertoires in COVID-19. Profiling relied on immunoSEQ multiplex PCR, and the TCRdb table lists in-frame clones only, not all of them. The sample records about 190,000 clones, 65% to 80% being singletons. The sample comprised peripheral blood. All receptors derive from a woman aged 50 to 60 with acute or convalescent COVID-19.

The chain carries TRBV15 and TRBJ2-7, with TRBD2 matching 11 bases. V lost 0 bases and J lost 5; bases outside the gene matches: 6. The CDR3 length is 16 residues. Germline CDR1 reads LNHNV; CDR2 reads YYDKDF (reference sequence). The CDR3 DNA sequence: TGTGCCACCAGCAGAGATCGGGCTAGCGGGAGGAACGAGCAGTACTTC. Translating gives CATSRDRASGRNEQYF.

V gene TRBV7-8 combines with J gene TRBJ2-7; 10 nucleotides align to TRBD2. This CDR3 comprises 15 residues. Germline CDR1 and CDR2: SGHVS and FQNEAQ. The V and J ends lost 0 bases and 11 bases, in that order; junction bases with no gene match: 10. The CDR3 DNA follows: TGTGCCAGCAGCTTAGCGAGGGCTAGCGGGGGCCCGAAGTACTTC. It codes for CASSLARASGGPKYF.

The CDR3 DNA reads TGTGCCAGCAGGCGAAACCGGGAGGTGGGAGCTTTCTTT. Protein sequence: CASRRNREVGAFF. This chain links TRBV5-5 with TRBJ1-1; no reliable D call. There are 13 residues in the CDR3. Germline CDR1 reads SGHKS; CDR2 reads YYEKEE (reference sequence). Between the trimmed V and J ends, which lost 5 bases and 10 bases, there was a span of 18 bases.

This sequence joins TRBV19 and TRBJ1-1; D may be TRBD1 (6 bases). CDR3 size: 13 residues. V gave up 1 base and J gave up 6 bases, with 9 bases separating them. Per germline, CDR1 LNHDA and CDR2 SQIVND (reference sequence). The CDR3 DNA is TGTGCCAGTAGTATAGCTGGACAGTCTGAAGCTTTCTTT. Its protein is CASSIAGQSEAFF.

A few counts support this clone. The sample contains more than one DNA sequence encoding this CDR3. CDR3 DNA: TGTGCCAGCACCTACCAAGAGACCCAGTACTTC. This codes for CASTYQETQYF. The chain employs TRBV2 and TRBJ2-5; no definite D call. Trimming removed 7 bases at V and 0 bases at J, with 3 bases between. Looked up from germline, CDR1 is SNHLY and CDR2 is FYNNEI. The CDR3 extends over 11 amino acids.

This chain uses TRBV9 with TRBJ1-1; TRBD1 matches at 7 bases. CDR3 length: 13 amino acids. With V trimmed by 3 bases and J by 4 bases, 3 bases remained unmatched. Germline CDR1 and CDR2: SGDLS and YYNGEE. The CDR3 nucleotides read TGTGCCAGCAGCGCGACAGGGCGCACTGAAGCTTTCTTT. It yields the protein CASSATGRTEAFF.

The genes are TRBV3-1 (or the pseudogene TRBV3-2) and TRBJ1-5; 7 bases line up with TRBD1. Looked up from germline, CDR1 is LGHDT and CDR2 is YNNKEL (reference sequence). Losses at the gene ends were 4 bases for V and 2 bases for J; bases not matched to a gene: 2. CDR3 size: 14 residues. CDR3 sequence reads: CASSLGTGNQPQHF. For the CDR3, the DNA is TGTGCCAGCAGCCTCGGGACAGGCAATCAGCCCCAGCATTTT.

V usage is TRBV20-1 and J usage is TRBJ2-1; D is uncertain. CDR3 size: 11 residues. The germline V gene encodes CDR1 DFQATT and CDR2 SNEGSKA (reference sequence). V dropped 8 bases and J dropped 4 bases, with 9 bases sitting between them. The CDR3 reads CSRALYNEQFF. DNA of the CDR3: TGCAGTCGTGCGCTTTACAATGAGCAGTTCTTC.

The CDR3 is CASSFRQGIRETQYF. DNA of the CDR3: TGTGCCAGCAGCTTCCGACAGGGGATAAGGGAGACCCAGTACTTC. The V call is TRBV7-8, the J call TRBJ2-5; 8 nucleotides agree with TRBD1. V lost 3 bases, J lost 5 bases, and 8 bases stayed unmatched. The CDR3 length is 15 residues. Germline V gives CDR1 SGHVS, CDR2 FQNEAQ.

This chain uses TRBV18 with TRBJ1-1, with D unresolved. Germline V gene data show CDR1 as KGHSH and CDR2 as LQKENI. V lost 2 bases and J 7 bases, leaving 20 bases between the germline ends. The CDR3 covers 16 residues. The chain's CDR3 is CASSPYIASGEYEAFF. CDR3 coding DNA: TGTGCCAGCTCACCATATATTGCAAGCGGGGAATATGAAGCTTTCTTT.

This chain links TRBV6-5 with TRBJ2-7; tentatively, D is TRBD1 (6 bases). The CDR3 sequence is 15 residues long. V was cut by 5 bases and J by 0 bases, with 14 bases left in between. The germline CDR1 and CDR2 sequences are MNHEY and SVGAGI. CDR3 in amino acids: CASSPDRWGSYEQYF. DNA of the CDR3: TGTGCCAGCAGTCCCGACAGGTGGGGCTCCTACGAGCAGTACTTC.

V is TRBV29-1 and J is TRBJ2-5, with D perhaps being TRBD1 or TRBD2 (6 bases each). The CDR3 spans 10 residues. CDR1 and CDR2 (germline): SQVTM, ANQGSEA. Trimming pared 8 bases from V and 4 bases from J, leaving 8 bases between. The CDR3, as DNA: TGCAGCACGGGGGCAGAGACCCAGTACTTC. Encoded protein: CSTGAETQYF.

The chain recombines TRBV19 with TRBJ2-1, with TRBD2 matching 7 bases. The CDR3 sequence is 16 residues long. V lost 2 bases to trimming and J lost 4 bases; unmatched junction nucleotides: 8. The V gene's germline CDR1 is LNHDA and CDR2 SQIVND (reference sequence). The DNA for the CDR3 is TGTGCCAGTAGTATAACCCTAGCGGACGTTTACAATGAGCAGTTCTTC. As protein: CASSITLADVYNEQFF.

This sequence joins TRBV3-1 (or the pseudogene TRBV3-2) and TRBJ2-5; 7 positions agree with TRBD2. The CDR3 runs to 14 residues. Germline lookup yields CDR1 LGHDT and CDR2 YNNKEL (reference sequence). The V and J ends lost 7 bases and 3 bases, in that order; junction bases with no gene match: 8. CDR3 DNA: TGTGCCAGCATGGTAACGGGGGGTAAAGAGACCCAGTACTTC. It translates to CASMVTGGKETQYF.

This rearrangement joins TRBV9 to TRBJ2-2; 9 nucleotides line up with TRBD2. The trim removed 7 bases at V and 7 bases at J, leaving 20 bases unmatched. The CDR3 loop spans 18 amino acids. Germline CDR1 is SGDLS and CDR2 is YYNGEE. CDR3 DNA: TGTGCCAGCGCGTTGGACCCGAGGAGCGGGAGGATGGACGGGGAGCTGTTTTTT. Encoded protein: CASALDPRSGRMDGELFF. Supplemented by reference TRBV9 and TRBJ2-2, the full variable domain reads DSGVTQTPKHLITATGQRVTLRCSPRSGDLSVYWYQQSLDQGLQFLIQYYNGEERAKGNILERFSAQQFPDLHSELNLSSLELGDSALYFCASALDPRSGRMDGELFFGEGSRLTVL.

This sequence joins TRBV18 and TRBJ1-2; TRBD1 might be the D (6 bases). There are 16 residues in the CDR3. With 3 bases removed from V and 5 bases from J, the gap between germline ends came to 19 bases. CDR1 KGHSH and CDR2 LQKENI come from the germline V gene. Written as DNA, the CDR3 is TGTGCCAGCTCACCGTCCGGACAGTTTAGCCTTTATGGCTACACCTTC. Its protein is CASSPSGQFSLYGYTF.

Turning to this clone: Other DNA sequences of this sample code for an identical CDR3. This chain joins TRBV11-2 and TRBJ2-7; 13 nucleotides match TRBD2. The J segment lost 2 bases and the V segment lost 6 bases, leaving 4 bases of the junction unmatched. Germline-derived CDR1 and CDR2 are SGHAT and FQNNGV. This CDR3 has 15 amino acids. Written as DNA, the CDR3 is TGTGCCAGCAGTCTCGGACTAGCGGGGGCCTACGAGCAGTACTTC. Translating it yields CASSLGLAGAYEQYF.

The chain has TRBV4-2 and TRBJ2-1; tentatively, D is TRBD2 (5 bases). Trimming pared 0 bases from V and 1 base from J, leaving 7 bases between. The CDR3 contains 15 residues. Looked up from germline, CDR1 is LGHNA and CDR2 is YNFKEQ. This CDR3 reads CASSQDPGSYNEQFF. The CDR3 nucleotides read TGTGCCAGCAGCCAAGATCCGGGGTCCTACAATGAGCAGTTCTTC.

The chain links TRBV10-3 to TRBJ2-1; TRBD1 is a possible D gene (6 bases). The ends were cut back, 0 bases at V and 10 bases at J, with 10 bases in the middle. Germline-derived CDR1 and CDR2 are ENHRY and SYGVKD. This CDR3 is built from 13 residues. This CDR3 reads CAISESGQGEQFF. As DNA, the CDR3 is TGTGCCATCAGTGAGTCTGGCCAGGGGGAGCAGTTCTTC.

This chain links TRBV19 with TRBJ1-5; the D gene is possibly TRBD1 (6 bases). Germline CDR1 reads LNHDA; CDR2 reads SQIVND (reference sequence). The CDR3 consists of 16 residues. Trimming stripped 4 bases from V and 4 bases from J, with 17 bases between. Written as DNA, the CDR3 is TGTGCCAGTAGTAAAGAGAGGCAGGGGACGAATCAGCCCCAGCATTTT. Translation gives CASSKERQGTNQPQHF.

The CDR3 region is CASSPKPPEQYF. CDR3 in DNA: TGTGCCAGCAGCCCAAAGCCCCCCGAGCAGTACTTC. The chain has TRBV5-6 and TRBJ2-7, with D hard to call. The CDR3 loop spans 12 amino acids. The ends were cut back, 4 bases at V and 6 bases at J, with 11 bases in the middle. Germline V gene data show CDR1 as SGHDT and CDR2 as YYEEEE. The full variable domain, its missing parts supplied by reference TRBV5-6 and TRBJ2-7, is DAGVTQSPTHLIKTRGQQVTLRCSPKSGHDTVSWYQQALGQGPQFIFQYYEEEERQRGNFPDRFSGHQFPNYSSELNVNALLLGDSALYLCASSPKPPEQYFGPGTRLTVT.

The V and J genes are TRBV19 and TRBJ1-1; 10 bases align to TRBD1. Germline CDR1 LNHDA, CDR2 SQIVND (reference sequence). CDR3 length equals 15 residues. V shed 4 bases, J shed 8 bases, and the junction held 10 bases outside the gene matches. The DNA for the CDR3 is TGTGCCAGTAGTAAAGGTGGGACAGGGGCGGTAGAAGCTTTCTTT. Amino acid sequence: CASSKGGTGAVEAFF.

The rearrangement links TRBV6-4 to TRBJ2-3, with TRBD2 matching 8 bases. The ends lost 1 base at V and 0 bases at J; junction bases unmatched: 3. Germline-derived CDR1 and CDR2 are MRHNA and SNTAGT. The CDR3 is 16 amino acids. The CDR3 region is CASSDYAGGSTDTQYF. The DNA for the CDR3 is TGTGCCAGCAGTGACTACGCGGGGGGAAGCACAGATACGCAGTATTTT.

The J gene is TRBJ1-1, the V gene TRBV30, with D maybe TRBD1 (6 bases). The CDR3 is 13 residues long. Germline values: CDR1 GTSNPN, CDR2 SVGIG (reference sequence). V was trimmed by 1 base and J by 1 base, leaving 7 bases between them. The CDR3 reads CAWSGQENTEAFF. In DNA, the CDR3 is TGTGCCTGGAGTGGACAGGAGAACACTGAAGCTTTCTTT.

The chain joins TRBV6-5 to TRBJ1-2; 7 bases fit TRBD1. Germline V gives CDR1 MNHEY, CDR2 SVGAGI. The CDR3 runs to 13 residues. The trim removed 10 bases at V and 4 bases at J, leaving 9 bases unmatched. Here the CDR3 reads CATSPTGPYGYTF. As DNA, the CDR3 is TGTGCCACCTCCCCGACAGGGCCCTATGGCTACACCTTC.

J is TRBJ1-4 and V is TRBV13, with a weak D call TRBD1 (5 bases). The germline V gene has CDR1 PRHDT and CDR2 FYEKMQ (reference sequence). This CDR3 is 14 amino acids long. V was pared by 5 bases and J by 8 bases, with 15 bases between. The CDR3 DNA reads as TGTGCCAGCAGCCTCCGACAGATAAACGAAAAACTGTTTTTT. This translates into CASSLRQINEKLFF.

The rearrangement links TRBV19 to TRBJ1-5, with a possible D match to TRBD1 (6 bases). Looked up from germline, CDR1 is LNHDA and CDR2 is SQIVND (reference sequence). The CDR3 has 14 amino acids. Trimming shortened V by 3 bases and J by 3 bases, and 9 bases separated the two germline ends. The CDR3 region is CASSMTGTNQPQHF. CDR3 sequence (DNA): TGTGCCAGTAGTATGACAGGTACCAATCAGCCCCAGCATTTT.

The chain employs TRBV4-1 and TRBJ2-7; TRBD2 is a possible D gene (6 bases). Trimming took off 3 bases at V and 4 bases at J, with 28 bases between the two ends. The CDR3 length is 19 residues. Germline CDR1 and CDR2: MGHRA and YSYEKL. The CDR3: CASSQEPGLNVLVGYEQYF. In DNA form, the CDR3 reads TGCGCCAGCAGCCAGGAACCGGGACTGAATGTGTTAGTGGGATACGAGCAGTACTTC.

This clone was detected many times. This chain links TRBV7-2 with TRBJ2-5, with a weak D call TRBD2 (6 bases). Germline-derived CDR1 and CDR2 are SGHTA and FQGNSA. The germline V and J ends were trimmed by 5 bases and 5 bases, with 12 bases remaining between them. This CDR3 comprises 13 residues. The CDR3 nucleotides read TGTGCCAGCAGCCCCGTCCTAGCGGAGACCCAGTACTTC. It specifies CASSPVLAETQYF. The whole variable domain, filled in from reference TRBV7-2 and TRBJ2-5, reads GAGVSQSPSNKVTEKGKDVELRCDPISGHTALYWYRQSLGQGLEFLIYFQGNSAPDKSGLPSDRFSAERTGGSVSTLTIQRTQQEDSAVYLCASSPVLAETQYFGPGTRLLVL.

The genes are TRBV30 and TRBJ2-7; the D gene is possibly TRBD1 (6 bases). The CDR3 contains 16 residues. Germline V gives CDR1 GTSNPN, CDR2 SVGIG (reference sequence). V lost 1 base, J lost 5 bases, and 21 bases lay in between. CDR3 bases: TGTGCCTGGAGTGGGGGGCGGACTTCCCTTCCCCACGAGCAGTACTTC. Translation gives CAWSGGRTSLPHEQYF.

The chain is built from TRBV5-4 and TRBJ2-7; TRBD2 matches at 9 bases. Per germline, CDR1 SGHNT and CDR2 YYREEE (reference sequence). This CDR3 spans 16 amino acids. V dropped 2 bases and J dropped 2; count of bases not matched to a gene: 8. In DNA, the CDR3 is TGTGCCAGCAGCTTCTCCCTTAGCGGGGGAACCTACGAGCAGTACTTC. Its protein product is CASSFSLSGGTYEQYF.

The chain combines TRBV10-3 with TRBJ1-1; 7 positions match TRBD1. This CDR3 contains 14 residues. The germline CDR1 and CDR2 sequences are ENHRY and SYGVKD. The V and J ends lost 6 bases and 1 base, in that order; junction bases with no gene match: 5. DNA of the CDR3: TGTGCCATCAGCCGGACAGGACCGAACACTGAAGCTTTCTTT. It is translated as CAISRTGPNTEAFF.